These T cell receptor beta chains were read from a single sample in a study of regulatory T cells in long-lasting Graves disease. Using its own MiXCR run on the multiplex PCR reads, TCRdb lists one record per CDR3 protein. The table lists about 310,000 distinct CDR3 sequences, roughly a fifth of them singletons. The sequences come from peripheral blood mononuclear cells (PBMCs), collected when the disease was refractory, from a patient treated with antithyroid drugs. The receptors here all came from a female donor with Graves disease. CDR3s include the opening cysteine and the closing phenylalanine or tryptophan. Each record gives: CDR3 length, J gene, clone size, V gene, D gene, CDR3 DNA, CDR3 protein. D genes are given only for firm matches. Clone size is not always given. Where it is, it says once, few, many or a class for expanded clones.

17	TRBJ1-1	many	TRBV6-5	TRBD1	TGTGCCAGCAGTTTCAGGCCCCTGGCAGGGGGCTACACTGAAGCTTTCTTT	CASSFRPLAGGYTEAFF
11	TRBJ2-7	NA	TRBV6-1	NA	TGTGCCAGCAGGTCACCCGGAGGCTGGTACTTC	CASRSPGGWYF
13	TRBJ2-7	many	TRBV6-2/TRBV6-3	TRBD2	TGTGCCAGCAGTGAAGCGGGAACCTACGAGCAGTACTTC	CASSEAGTYEQYF
12	TRBJ2-5	many	TRBV2	NA	TGTGCCAGCGGGTCTTCACAAGAGACCCAGTACTTC	CASGSSQETQYF
15	TRBJ2-3	NA	TRBV7-9	NA	TGTGCCAGCAGCTTAATAACTCTTAGCACAGATACGCAGTATTTT	CASSLITLSTDTQYF
16	TRBJ2-7	few	TRBV6-5	NA	TGTGCCAGCAGTTACTCGATATCCGACAGCATCTACGAGCAGTACTTC	CASSYSISDSIYEQYF
12	TRBJ1-5	NA	TRBV5-8	NA	TGTGCCAGCGGCTTCAGGGATCAGCCCCAGCATTTT	CASGFRDQPQHF
15	TRBJ2-5	NA	TRBV6-1	NA	TGTGCCAGCAGTGATACCGCAGCGTACCAAGAGACCCAGTACTTC	CASSDTAAYQETQYF
15	TRBJ2-5	few	TRBV3-1	NA	TGTGCCAGCAGCCAGACCGTTGGGCGGCAAGAGACCCAGTACTTC	CASSQTVGRQETQYF
16	TRBJ2-1	many	TRBV5-1	TRBD2	TGCGCCAGCAGCTTGGCCATGACTAGCGGGAGCAATGAGCAGTTCTTC	CASSLAMTSGSNEQFF
12	TRBJ2-7	few	TRBV30	NA	TGTGCCTGGGCTACAGTGAACCACGAGCAGTACTTC	CAWATVNHEQYF
14	TRBJ1-2	NA	TRBV6-1	NA	TGTGCCAGCAGTGACCACAGGGACTACTATGGCTACACCTTC	CASSDHRDYYGYTF
11	TRBJ1-2	NA	TRBV29-1	NA	TGCAGCGTTGAAGAGGGGCCCGGCTACACCTTC	CSVEEGPGYTF
20	TRBJ2-5	many	TRBV28	TRBD2	TGTGCCAGCAGTTTTCCACCATCTGTGCGGGAGTCTGGAGTGGGGGAGACCCAGTACTTC	CASSFPPSVRESGVGETQYF
13	TRBJ1-1	NA	TRBV10-3	NA	TGTGCCATCAGTGAACGGGGGGACACTGAAGCTTTCTTT	CAISERGDTEAFF
12	TRBJ2-7	NA	TRBV13	NA	TGTGCCAGCAGCTTAGGGGGACTCGAGCAGTACTTC	CASSLGGLEQYF
12	TRBJ1-1	few	TRBV7-9	NA	TGTGCCAGCAGCTTATTTCTGGGGGAAGCTTTCTTT	CASSLFLGEAFF
15	TRBJ1-1	many	TRBV28	TRBD1	TGTGCCAGCAGTTCCCTAAACAAGGACAGGAGGCAAGCTTTCTTT	CASSSLNKDRRQAFF
14	TRBJ2-7	NA	TRBV6-1	NA	TGTGCCAGCATGTCCGGGACACTCTCCTACGAGCAGTACTTC	CASMSGTLSYEQYF
16	TRBJ2-7	many	TRBV7-2	TRBD2	TGTGCCAGCAGCCCGCGGGACTACCAGCCCCGACGGGAGCAGTACTTC	CASSPRDYQPRREQYF
16	TRBJ2-6	few	TRBV9	NA	TGTGCCAGCAGCGCCGGACAGTTTACTGGGGCCAACGTCCTGACTTTC	CASSAGQFTGANVLTF
14	TRBJ2-7	many	TRBV7-2	NA	TGTGCCAGCCAGCTTGTTCTCTCGGGAAGCGAGCAGTACTTC	CASQLVLSGSEQYF
14	TRBJ1-6	NA	TRBV5-1	TRBD1	TGCGCCAGCAGCTCGGACAGGGTCAATTCACCCCTCCACTTT	CASSSDRVNSPLHF
16	TRBJ1-1	NA	TRBV27	NA	TGTGCCAGCAGTAGAGTGGACAGCTCGGGGGACACTGAAGCTTTCTTT	CASSRVDSSGDTEAFF
16	TRBJ2-1	few	TRBV27	TRBD2	TGTGCCAGCAGAGAGATAGGGCTAGCGGGAGTAGATGAGCAGTTCTTC	CASREIGLAGVDEQFF
14	TRBJ1-1	NA	TRBV29-1	TRBD1	TGCAGCGTTGCGGCCGGGACAGGGAACACTGAAGCTTTCTTT	CSVAAGTGNTEAFF
13	TRBJ2-2	few	TRBV7-9	NA	TGTGCCAGCAGCTCCCCAACAACAGGGGAGCTGTTTTTT	CASSSPTTGELFF
11	TRBJ2-7	NA	TRBV10-1	NA	TGCGCCACGTCGGATGGGTACGAGCAGTACTTC	CATSDGYEQYF
14	TRBJ2-7	NA	TRBV20-1	NA	TGCAGTGCCAGCCTCTTGGCCCTCTCCTACGAGCAGTACTTC	CSASLLALSYEQYF
15	TRBJ2-7	few	TRBV20-1	NA	TGCAGTGCTAGAGATCTGGAGGGACGAACCTACGAGCAGTACTTC	CSARDLEGRTYEQYF
15	TRBJ2-7	many	TRBV27	NA	TGTGCCAGCAGTTACGACGCCACAGGGTCCTACGAGCAGTACTTC	CASSYDATGSYEQYF
13	TRBJ2-5	many	TRBV7-8	NA	TGTGCCAACCGGCCCTTAGCGGAGGAGACCCAGTACTTC	CANRPLAEETQYF
16	TRBJ1-1	NA	TRBV19	TRBD1	TGTGCCAGTAGGAATTATAGGGAACAGGGGAGCACTGAAGCTTTCTTT	CASRNYREQGSTEAFF
16	TRBJ1-6	many	TRBV6-1	TRBD1	TGTGCCAGCACCCTAAAGGGGACAGCTTATAATTCACCCCTCCACTTT	CASTLKGTAYNSPLHF
12	TRBJ1-1	NA	TRBV7-9	NA	TGTGCCAGCTCGGGGCCGGGAACTGAAGCTTTCTTT	CASSGPGTEAFF
16	TRBJ2-2	NA	TRBV7-9	NA	TGTGCCAGCAGCTTAAGTCTAGTCTGGGACACCGGGGAGCTGTTTTTT	CASSLSLVWDTGELFF